These 10 T cell receptor beta chains share one sample of origin, sequenced in a study of blood T cell repertoires in COVID-19. The assay was immunoSEQ multiplex PCR, and TCRdb's table has in-frame clones only and misses some. The repertoire holds 110,000 or so clones, with about four fifths as singletons. The sequenced material came from peripheral blood. All receptors derive from a woman in her 70s with acute or convalescent COVID-19.

The rearrangement joins TRBV7-8 to TRBJ1-5; D ambiguous. Germline CDR1 is SGHVS and CDR2 is FQNEAQ. The CDR3 is made up of 18 amino acids. Between the trimmed V and J ends, which lost 5 bases and 0 bases, there was a span of 20 bases. The DNA for the CDR3 is TGTGCCAGCAGCGAATATGCTTCGACTCGATTTAGCAATCAGCCCCAGCATTTT. The encoded protein is CASSEYASTRFSNQPQHF.

The J gene is TRBJ2-7, the V gene TRBV28; 10 nucleotides match TRBD1. Germline trimming cut 5 bases from V and 2 bases from J; bases unmatched to any gene: 6. This CDR3 contains 15 residues. Germline CDR1 reads MDHEN; CDR2 reads SYDVKM. DNA for the CDR3: TGTGCCAGCAGTGAGGACAGGGGGAACACCTACGAGCAGTACTTC. This sequence encodes CASSEDRGNTYEQYF.

This chain uses TRBV4-3 with TRBJ1-6; D is perhaps TRBD1 (5 bases). V shed 0 bases and J shed 7 bases, with 10 bases lying between them. From germline, CDR1 is LGHNA and CDR2 YSLEER. CDR3 size: 15 residues. The CDR3 region is CASSQDPGNNSPLHF. The CDR3 DNA is TGCGCCAGCAGCCAAGATCCAGGGAACAATTCACCCCTCCACTTT.

The chain links TRBV29-1 to TRBJ1-2; D gene uncertain. This CDR3 region has 11 residues. Trimming pared 2 bases from V and 4 bases from J, leaving 5 bases between. Germline V CDR1 and CDR2: SQVTM, ANQGSEA. This CDR3 reads CSVEIAYGYTF. The CDR3 coding sequence is TGCAGCGTTGAAATAGCCTATGGCTACACCTTC.

V usage is TRBV7-9 and J usage is TRBJ1-2, with a weak D call TRBD1 (6 bases). Germline CDR1 SEHNR, CDR2 FQNEAQ (reference sequence). Trimming pared 4 bases from V and 1 base from J, leaving 16 bases between. This CDR3 has 16 amino acids. The CDR3 reads CASSSSSTGFNYGYTF. The CDR3, as DNA: TGTGCCAGCAGCTCCTCCTCGACAGGATTTAACTATGGCTACACCTTC.

The J gene is TRBJ2-3, the V gene TRBV4-3, with D perhaps matching TRBD2 (5 bases). The CDR3 has 15 residues. V was cut by 4 bases and J by 2 bases, with 13 bases left in between. Germline CDR1 is LGHNA and CDR2 is YSLEER. CDR3: CASSPAADYTDTQYF. The CDR3 DNA sequence: TGCGCCAGCAGCCCAGCGGCAGATTACACAGATACGCAGTATTTT.

V and J are TRBV6-5 and TRBJ2-5; D call uncertain. The CDR3 has 15 amino acids. V was shortened by 8 bases and J by 2 bases, with 18 bases between the two germline ends. Germline V gene sequence: CDR1 MNHEY, CDR2 SVGAGI. The CDR3 loop reads CASRPVSVSQETQYF. In nucleotides, the CDR3 is TGTGCCAGCCGTCCCGTCTCCGTCAGTCAAGAGACCCAGTACTTC.

The gene calls are TRBV4-3 and TRBJ1-2; a weak D match, TRBD1 (5 bases). The CDR3 consists of 16 residues. The germline V gene has CDR1 LGHNA and CDR2 YSLEER. V lost 0 bases and J 3 bases, leaving 14 bases between the germline ends. The CDR3 reads CASSQDFGSGDYGYTF. Written as DNA, the CDR3 is TGCGCCAGCAGCCAAGATTTCGGCTCGGGGGACTATGGCTACACCTTC.

V usage is TRBV5-1 and J usage is TRBJ1-2; 11 bases map to TRBD1. CDR1 and CDR2 (germline): SGHRS, YFSETQ. The CDR3 has 17 residues. The V and J ends lost 4 bases and 5 bases, in that order; junction bases with no gene match: 13. DNA of the CDR3: TGCGCCAGCAGCACACGCTCGACCGGACAGGGGGCTTATGGCTACACCTTC. It is translated as CASSTRSTGQGAYGYTF.

The rearrangement joins TRBV4-1 to TRBJ1-6; a possible D gene is TRBD1 (6 bases). CDR3 size: 18 residues. V lost 1 base, J lost 2 bases, and 15 bases lay in between. CDR1 is MGHRA, CDR2 YSYEKL, per germline. This CDR3 reads CASSQGFLRGAYNSPLHF. As DNA, the CDR3 is TGCGCCAGCAGCCAAGGTTTCCTCAGGGGAGCCTATAATTCACCCCTCCACTTT.